These 22 T cell receptor beta chains were all obtained from the same sample, sequenced in a study of blood T cell repertoires in COVID-19. Sequencing used immunoSEQ multiplex PCR; TCRdb keeps in-frame clones, though not all of them. The profile shows about 370,000 clones, around 89% of them singletons. Sequencing used PBMCs or T cells enriched from blood (not recorded which). These receptors originate from a man aged 18 to 30 who had recovered from COVID-19.

The chain carries TRBV19 and TRBJ2-3; D is uncertain. Deletions cut 2 bases from V and 0 bases from J, with 6 bases between. Germline V gives CDR1 LNHDA, CDR2 SQIVND (reference sequence). This CDR3 has 14 amino acids. The CDR3: CASSIPPSTDTQYF. CDR3 DNA: TGTGCCAGTAGTATACCCCCAAGCACAGATACGCAGTATTTT.

The rearrangement uses TRBV4-1 and TRBJ2-1; TRBD1 agrees at 7 bases. This CDR3 contains 15 residues. V lost 1 base to trimming and J lost 5 bases; unmatched junction nucleotides: 5. Germline CDR1 MGHRA, CDR2 YSYEKL. CDR3 nucleotide sequence: TGCGCCAGCAGCCAAGCCGGGACAGCCGACAATGAGCAGTTCTTC. The encoded protein is CASSQAGTADNEQFF.

The V call is TRBV6-1, the J call TRBJ2-2; 11 bases line up with TRBD2. The CDR3 runs to 17 residues. J was trimmed by 1 base and V by 4 bases; bases with no gene match: 5. The germline V gene encodes CDR1 MNHNS and CDR2 SASEGT. The CDR3 loop is CASSVLAGGGNTGELFF. As DNA, the CDR3 is TGTGCCAGCAGTGTATTAGCGGGAGGGGGGAACACCGGGGAGCTGTTTTTT.

This rearrangement joins TRBV6-5 to TRBJ2-7; TRBD1 matches at 9 bases. V dropped 6 bases and J dropped 4; count of bases not matched to a gene: 13. Per the germline V gene, CDR1 is MNHEY and CDR2 is SVGAGI. This CDR3 region has 16 residues. The CDR3: CASRYPRDREGYEQYF. CDR3 sequence (DNA): TGTGCCAGCAGGTACCCCCGGGACAGGGAGGGGTACGAGCAGTACTTC.

V and J are TRBV5-1 and TRBJ1-3, with D perhaps matching TRBD1 (5 bases). From germline, CDR1 is SGHRS and CDR2 YFSETQ. This CDR3 contains 15 residues. V was trimmed by 0 bases and J by 2 bases, leaving 9 bases between them. CDR3 sequence reads: CASSLEGDTGNTIYF. CDR3 nucleotides: TGCGCCAGCAGCTTGGAAGGGGATACTGGAAACACCATATATTTT.

This chain connects TRBV27 to TRBJ2-7; 9 bases fit TRBD2. V was clipped by 4 bases and J by 2 bases; unmatched bases: 6. Germline V gene data show CDR1 as MNHEY and CDR2 as SMNVEV (reference sequence). The CDR3 sequence is 15 residues long. CDR3 region: CASSSLGTSTYEQYF. In DNA, the CDR3 is TGTGCCAGCAGTTCCCTAGGGACTAGCACCTACGAGCAGTACTTC.

The chain is built from TRBV28 and TRBJ1-2; D is ambiguous. The V and J ends lost 7 bases and 0 bases respectively, with 3 bases between them. Germline V gene sequence: CDR1 MDHEN, CDR2 SYDVKM. The CDR3 extends over 11 amino acids. As DNA, the CDR3 is TGTGCCAGCACAGCTAACTATGGCTACACCTTC. It translates to CASTANYGYTF.

The rearrangement uses TRBV5-5 and TRBJ2-7; D may be TRBD2 (6 bases). CDR3 length: 14 residues. CDR1 SGHKS and CDR2 YYEKEE come from the germline V gene (reference sequence). Trimming removed 2 bases at V and 4 bases at J, with 13 bases between. The CDR3 sequence is CASSFTGVSYEQYF. In DNA, the CDR3 is TGTGCCAGCAGCTTTACGGGAGTCAGTTACGAGCAGTACTTC.

This sequence joins TRBV7-8 and TRBJ1-3; a weak D match, TRBD1 (5 bases). Germline V gene lookup returns CDR1 SGHVS and CDR2 FQNEAQ. Trimming took 1 base from V and 8 from J, leaving 15 bases between them. This CDR3 comprises 15 residues. This chain's CDR3 is CASSLGAREADTIYF. Written as DNA, the CDR3 is TGTGCCAGCAGCTTAGGCGCCAGGGAGGCGGACACCATATATTTT. Filled out from reference TRBV7-8 and TRBJ1-3, the complete variable domain reads GAGVSQSPRYKVAKRGQDVALRCDPISGHVSLFWYQQALGQGPEFLTYFQNEAQLDKSGLPSDRFFAERPEGSVSTLKIQRTQQEDSAVYLCASSLGAREADTIYFGEGSWLTVV.

The genes are TRBV6-1 and TRBJ1-1; D is unresolved. The V gene's germline CDR1 is MNHNS and CDR2 SASEGT. The V and J ends lost 3 bases and 11 bases respectively, with 13 bases between them. The CDR3 consists of 12 residues. The CDR3 reads CASSEGVAVAFF. As DNA, the CDR3 is TGTGCCAGCAGTGAGGGCGTAGCGGTGGCTTTCTTT.

In the case of this clone: Other DNA sequences within the sample encode an identical CDR3. The chain is built from TRBV3-1 (or the pseudogene TRBV3-2) and TRBJ1-2; D perhaps matches TRBD1 (6 bases). Germline loops: CDR1 LGHDT, CDR2 YNNKEL (reference sequence). The CDR3 runs 15 residues. The V end lost 0 bases, the J end lost 4 bases, and 12 bases lay between the germline ends. CDR3 DNA sequence: TGTGCCAGCAGCCAAGAGCAGGGGCGAGGCTATGGCTACACCTTC. Encoded protein: CASSQEQGRGYGYTF.

The chain employs TRBV5-1 and TRBJ2-7; D remains ambiguous. Germline-derived CDR1 and CDR2 are SGHRS and YFSETQ. V was shortened by 0 bases and J by 2 bases, with 18 bases between the two germline ends. The CDR3 length is 17 residues. For the CDR3, the DNA is TGCGCCAGCAGCTTGGGAGTAGCATTTCGAGTCCCCTACGAGCAGTACTTC. Protein product: CASSLGVAFRVPYEQYF.

The chain uses TRBV7-2 and TRBJ1-3, with D perhaps matching TRBD1 (5 bases). CDR1 and CDR2 (germline): SGHTA, FQGNSA. V was pared by 5 bases and J by 2 bases, with 22 bases between. The CDR3 loop spans 18 amino acids. The CDR3, as DNA: TGTGCCAGCAGCCAGCACCCCGACAGAGAAAGCCCTGGAAACACCATATATTTT. Translating it yields CASSQHPDRESPGNTIYF.

The genes are TRBV12-2 and TRBJ2-7; the D segment call TRBD1 is taken from the table without a DNA check. TRBV12-2 is described as a pseudogene. There are 16 residues in the CDR3. The CDR3 sequence: CAYGQGAGGCSYEQYF. The CDR3 DNA reads TGTGCATACGGACAGGGGGCTGGCGGGTGCTCCTACGAGCAGTACTTC.

The chain uses TRBV7-2 and TRBJ1-3; D is ambiguous. CDR1 and CDR2 (germline): SGHTA, FQGNSA. Trimming took off 6 bases at V and 0 bases at J, with 18 bases between the two ends. This CDR3 comprises 17 residues. The CDR3 loop is CASSPTTFSSSGNTIYF. CDR3 coding DNA: TGTGCCAGCAGTCCGACCACATTTTCTAGCTCTGGAAACACCATATATTTT.

This chain connects TRBV9 to TRBJ2-1; 7 nucleotides agree with TRBD2. The CDR3 contains 14 residues. V dropped 2 bases and J dropped 6; count of bases not matched to a gene: 5. The germline V gene encodes CDR1 SGDLS and CDR2 YYNGEE. CDR3 in DNA: TGTGCCAGCAGCGTGTTTTGGACTAGCAATGAGCAGTTCTTC. This codes for CASSVFWTSNEQFF. Drawing the rest from reference TRBV9 and TRBJ2-1, the complete variable domain is DSGVTQTPKHLITATGQRVTLRCSPRSGDLSVYWYQQSLDQGLQFLIQYYNGEERAKGNILERFSAQQFPDLHSELNLSSLELGDSALYFCASSVFWTSNEQFFGPGTRLTVL.

This clone has more than one count but fewer than ten. This sample includes further DNA sequences coding for the same CDR3. V and J are TRBV27 and TRBJ1-1, with D uncertain. The germline V gene encodes CDR1 MNHEY and CDR2 SMNVEV (reference sequence). V was shortened by 6 bases and J by 1 base, with 12 bases between the two germline ends. The CDR3 contains 14 residues. The CDR3 spells CASSLRGWNTEAFF. The CDR3 DNA follows: TGTGCCAGCAGCTTACGCGGGTGGAACACTGAAGCTTTCTTT.

This clone showed up just a few times. V gene TRBV19 combines with J gene TRBJ2-5, with 10 bases identical to TRBD1. From germline, CDR1 is LNHDA and CDR2 SQIVND (reference sequence). CDR3 length: 18 amino acids. Unmatched junction bases numbered 11, after V lost 3 bases and J lost 1 base. The CDR3 DNA is TGTGCCAGTAGTATTAGGGACAGGGGCGCTTCATTCCAAGAGACCCAGTACTTC. Amino acids: CASSIRDRGASFQETQYF.

The gene calls are TRBV9 and TRBJ1-2; TRBD1 might be the D (5 bases). Germline loops: CDR1 SGDLS, CDR2 YYNGEE. V was pared by 3 bases and J by 5 bases, with 14 bases between. The CDR3 is 14 residues long. The DNA for the CDR3 is TGTGCCAGCAGCGCCCCTGGGGCTTTATATGGCTACACCTTC. Amino acids: CASSAPGALYGYTF.

This sequence joins TRBV9 and TRBJ2-3; 9 nucleotides match TRBD2. CDR3 length: 15 residues. The V gene's germline CDR1 is SGDLS and CDR2 YYNGEE. The trim removed 6 bases at V and 1 base at J, leaving 6 bases unmatched. The CDR3 protein is CASNPIAGGTDTQYF. CDR3 DNA sequence: TGTGCCAGCAACCCAATAGCGGGGGGCACAGATACGCAGTATTTT. The full variable domain, rest sourced from reference TRBV9 and TRBJ2-3, is DSGVTQTPKHLITATGQRVTLRCSPRSGDLSVYWYQQSLDQGLQFLIQYYNGEERAKGNILERFSAQQFPDLHSELNLSSLELGDSALYFCASNPIAGGTDTQYFGPGTRLTVL.

This clone was detected only once. The chain combines TRBV6-5 with TRBJ1-2, with a possible D match to TRBD1 (6 bases). V was clipped by 1 base and J by 8 bases, with 8 bases between them. Germline loops: CDR1 MNHEY, CDR2 SVGAGI. The length of the CDR3 is 12 residues. The CDR3 coding sequence is TGTGCCAGCAGTTACTGGGGGGGCGGCTACACCTTC. Its protein product is CASSYWGGGYTF.

The J gene is TRBJ1-2, the V gene TRBV11-2; TRBD1 matches 7 bases. This CDR3 contains 15 residues. Germline V lookup: CDR1 SGHAT, CDR2 FQNNGV. The V gene end was trimmed by 5 bases and the J gene end by 3 bases; junction bases not matched to a gene: 9. This chain's CDR3 is CASSTHRGDDYGYTF. For the CDR3, the DNA is TGTGCCAGCAGCACTCACAGGGGAGATGACTATGGCTACACCTTC.